This TCR beta chain emerged from a study of Graves' ophthalmopathy and Graves' hyperthyroidism. TCR beta CDR3 regions were amplified from RNA transcripts. The workflow started with a first-round RT-PCR run with HTBI primers and then moved on to a second-round multiplex PCR. Via MiXCR, TCRdb re-called the multiplex PCR reads, giving one row per CDR3 protein. This repertoire shows 900,000 to 1,200,000 distinct CDR3 sequences, 35% to 40% found once; its top ten account for roughly 10%. The CDR3 consists of 12 residues. CDR1 is SQVTM, CDR2 ANQGSEA, per germline. Many counts were recorded for this clonotype. A junction end diverges from the germline sequence, so it may reflect a read error.

J is TRBJ2-7 and V is TRBV29-1; D gene uncertain. The material sequenced was peripheral blood or thyroid tissue (not recorded which). The clonotype was recovered from an adult man with Graves' hyperthyroidism. CDR3 sequence reads: CSVVRRSDEQYF. The CDR3 DNA reads TGCAGCGTTGTACGGCGCTCCGACGAGCAGTACTTC.